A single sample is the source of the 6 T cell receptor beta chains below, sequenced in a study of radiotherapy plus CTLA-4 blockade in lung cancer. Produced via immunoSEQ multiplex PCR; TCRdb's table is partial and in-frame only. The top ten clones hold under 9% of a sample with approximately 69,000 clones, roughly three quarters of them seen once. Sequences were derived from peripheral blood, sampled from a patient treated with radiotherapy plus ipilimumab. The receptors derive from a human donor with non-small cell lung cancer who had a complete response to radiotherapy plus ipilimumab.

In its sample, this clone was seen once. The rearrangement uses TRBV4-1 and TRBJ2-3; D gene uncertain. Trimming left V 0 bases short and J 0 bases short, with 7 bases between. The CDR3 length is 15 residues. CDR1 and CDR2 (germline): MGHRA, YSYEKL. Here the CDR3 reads CASSQEYTSTDTQYF. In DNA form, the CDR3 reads TGCGCCAGCAGCCAAGAGTATACTAGCACAGATACGCAGTATTTT.

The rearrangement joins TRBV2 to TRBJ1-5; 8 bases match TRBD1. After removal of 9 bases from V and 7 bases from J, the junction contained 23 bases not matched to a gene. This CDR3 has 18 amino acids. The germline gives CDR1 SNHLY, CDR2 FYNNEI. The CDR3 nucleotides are TGTGCCAGAATGAGCAGGGGGCGAGGATCAGGCCGGGCCCAGCCCCAGCATTTT. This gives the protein CARMSRGRGSGRAQPQHF.

In nucleotides, the CDR3 is TGTGCCAGCAGCCAAGGTGGGACAAACTCTGGAAACACCATATATTTT. Residues: CASSQGGTNSGNTIYF. The chain carries TRBV14 and TRBJ1-3; tentative D call: TRBD1 (6 bases). V shed 1 base and J shed 0 bases, with 10 bases lying between them. Per germline, CDR1 SGHDN and CDR2 FVKESK. The CDR3 spans 16 residues. The variable domain in full, with the rest retrieved from reference TRBV14 and TRBJ1-3, is EAGVTQFPSHSVIEKGQTVTLRCDPISGHDNLYWYRRVMGKEIKFLLHFVKESKQDESGMPNNRFLAERTGGTYSTLKVQPAELEDSGVYFCASSQGGTNSGNTIYFGEGSWLTVV.

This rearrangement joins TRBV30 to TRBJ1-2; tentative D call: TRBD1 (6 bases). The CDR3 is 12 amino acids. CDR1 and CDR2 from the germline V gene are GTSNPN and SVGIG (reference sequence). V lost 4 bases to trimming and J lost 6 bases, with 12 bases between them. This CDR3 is CAWINRGNGYTF. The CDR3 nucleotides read TGTGCCTGGATAAATAGGGGGAATGGCTACACCTTC.

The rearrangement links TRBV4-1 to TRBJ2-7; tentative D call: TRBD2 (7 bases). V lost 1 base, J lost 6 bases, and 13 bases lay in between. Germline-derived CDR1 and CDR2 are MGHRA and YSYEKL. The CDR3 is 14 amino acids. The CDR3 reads CASSQGEGGGEQYV. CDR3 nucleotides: TGCGCCAGCAGCCAAGGGGAGGGGGGAGGCGAGCAGTACGTC.

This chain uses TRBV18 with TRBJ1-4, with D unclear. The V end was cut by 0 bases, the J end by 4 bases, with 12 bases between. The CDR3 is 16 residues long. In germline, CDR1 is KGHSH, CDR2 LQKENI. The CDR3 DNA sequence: TGTGCCAGCTCACCACCTCCCGGGTCCAGTAATGAAAAACTGTTTTTT. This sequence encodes CASSPPPGSSNEKLFF.